These 21 T cell receptor beta chains originate from one sample sequenced in a study of blood T cell repertoires in COVID-19. Repertoires were generated with immunoSEQ multiplex PCR, while TCRdb's copy carries only in-frame clones and drops some. The sample holds roughly 33,000 clones, around 87% seen once. The specimen sequenced was peripheral blood. The receptors derive from an elderly man with active COVID-19.

The chain links TRBV10-3 to TRBJ2-2, with 10 bases lining up with TRBD2. Unmatched junction bases numbered 10, after V lost 6 bases and J lost 6 bases. The germline V gene has CDR1 ENHRY and CDR2 SYGVKD. The CDR3 contains 16 residues. CDR3 amino acids: CAIRSGAGGFAGELFF. The CDR3 bases are TGTGCCATCAGGAGTGGAGCGGGAGGGTTTGCCGGGGAGCTGTTTTTT.

This sequence joins TRBV28 and TRBJ2-7; 11 bases agree with TRBD1. Germline CDR1 reads MDHEN; CDR2 reads SYDVKM. The CDR3 sequence is 16 residues long. The trim removed 3 bases at V and 2 bases at J, leaving 6 bases unmatched. Here the CDR3 reads CASSFGTGGSTYEQYF. In nucleotides, the CDR3 is TGTGCCAGCAGTTTTGGGACAGGGGGTTCCACCTACGAGCAGTACTTC. The whole variable domain, filled in from reference TRBV28 and TRBJ2-7, reads DVKVTQSSRYLVKRTGEKVFLECVQDMDHENMFWYRQDPGLGLRLIYFSYDVKMKEKGDIPEGYSVSREKKERFSLILESASTNQTSMYLCASSFGTGGSTYEQYFGPGTRLTVT.

The rearrangement uses TRBV11-2 and TRBJ2-5, with D unclear. Trimming took 3 bases from V and 4 from J, leaving 15 bases between them. The CDR3 runs 15 residues. Germline V gene lookup returns CDR1 SGHAT and CDR2 FQNNGV. This CDR3 is CASSFPSGVGETQYF. The CDR3 DNA reads TGTGCCAGCAGCTTCCCCTCGGGTGTTGGAGAGACCCAGTACTTC.

CDR3 residues: CATSRDLAEQYF. The CDR3 coding sequence is TGTGCCACCAGCAGAGATCTAGCCGAGCAGTACTTC. The V call is TRBV15, the J call TRBJ2-7; perhaps TRBD2 as D (5 bases). This CDR3 spans 12 amino acids. Germline V gene data show CDR1 as LNHNV and CDR2 as YYDKDF (reference sequence). V shed 0 bases and J shed 6 bases, with 6 bases lying between them.

The genes are TRBV12-3 or TRBV12-4 and TRBJ2-7; D unresolved. The CDR3 loop spans 13 amino acids. V was cut by 2 bases and J by 0 bases, with 5 bases left in between. This chain's CDR3 is CASSLRVSYEQYF. The CDR3 DNA sequence: TGTGCCAGCAGTTTACGGGTCTCCTACGAGCAGTACTTC.

The chain uses TRBV9 and TRBJ2-3, with 7 bases aligning to TRBD2. The CDR3 loop spans 18 amino acids. CDR1 and CDR2 (germline): SGDLS, YYNGEE. The V and J ends lost 0 bases and 1 base, in that order; junction bases with no gene match: 11. CDR3 DNA sequence: TGTGCCAGCAGCGTAGGGTTGAGGGGCGGGAGAGGCACAGATACGCAGTATTTT. Translation: CASSVGLRGGRGTDTQYF.

The genes are TRBV7-8 and TRBJ1-6; D gene unclear. V shed 2 bases and J shed 7 bases, with 6 bases lying between them. CDR3 size: 13 residues. From germline, CDR1 is SGHVS and CDR2 FQNEAQ. CDR3 region: CASSLNSNSPLHF. The CDR3 DNA is TGTGCCAGCAGCTTAAATAGCAATTCACCCCTCCACTTT.

This clone was recorded a few times. V is TRBV18 and J is TRBJ1-3; TRBD1 is a possible D gene (6 bases). V lost 8 bases, J lost 8 bases, and 16 bases lay in between. CDR1 is KGHSH and CDR2 is LQKENI in the germline V gene. This CDR3 spans 13 amino acids. The DNA for the CDR3 is TGTGCCAGCGCCTTGGGCAGGGGAGACACCATATATTTT. This sequence encodes CASALGRGDTIYF.

The rearrangement joins TRBV7-2 to TRBJ2-5; TRBD2 matches at 7 bases. This CDR3 has 14 amino acids. In germline, CDR1 is SGHTA, CDR2 FQGNSA. V shed 2 bases, J shed 1 base, and the junction held 1 base outside the gene matches. The CDR3 protein is CASSLWEGQETQYF. The CDR3 nucleotides are TGTGCCAGCAGCTTATGGGAGGGCCAAGAGACCCAGTACTTC.

This clone has only a few counts. The chain joins TRBV5-1 to TRBJ2-7; the match to TRBD1 covers 10 bases. Per the germline V gene, CDR1 is SGHRS and CDR2 is YFSETQ. The J segment lost 0 bases and the V segment lost 5 bases, leaving 5 bases of the junction unmatched. There are 15 residues in the CDR3. The CDR3 coding sequence is TGCGCCAGCAGGACGGGACAGGGGAGCTCCTACGAGCAGTACTTC. Translation gives CASRTGQGSSYEQYF.

This clone was detected only once. The chain joins TRBV5-4 to TRBJ2-2; 8 bases align to TRBD2. The germline gives CDR1 SGHNT, CDR2 YYREEE (reference sequence). This CDR3 is built from 17 residues. V shed 0 bases, J shed 6 bases, and the junction held 10 bases outside the gene matches. CDR3 nucleotides: TGTGCCAGCAGCTTGGGGATACTAGCGGTAGCCCCCGGGGAGCTGTTTTTT. Protein: CASSLGILAVAPGELFF. Filled out from reference TRBV5-4 and TRBJ2-2, the complete variable domain reads ETGVTQSPTHLIKTRGQQVTLRCSSQSGHNTVSWYQQALGQGPQFIFQYYREEENGRGNFPPRFSGLQFPNYSSELNVNALELDDSALYLCASSLGILAVAPGELFFGEGSRLTVL.

The gene calls are TRBV7-9 and TRBJ2-2, with TRBD2 matching over 11 bases. The ends lost 1 base at V and 0 bases at J; junction bases unmatched: 7. The CDR3 has 19 amino acids. The germline gives CDR1 SEHNR, CDR2 FQNEAQ (reference sequence). CDR3 protein: CASSLGKLAGASNTGELFF. In nucleotides, the CDR3 is TGTGCCAGCAGCTTAGGAAAACTAGCGGGAGCCTCGAACACCGGGGAGCTGTTTTTT.

The chain recombines TRBV14 with TRBJ2-7; 9 bases match TRBD2. Trimming at V came to 4 bases and at J to 2 bases, leaving 12 bases not matched to a gene. Looked up from germline, CDR1 is SGHDN and CDR2 is FVKESK. The CDR3 is made up of 17 amino acids. Written as DNA, the CDR3 is TGTGCCAGCAGCCCCCAGGGGCTAGCGGGGTTAACCTACGAGCAGTACTTC. This encodes CASSPQGLAGLTYEQYF.

This clone occurred a few times. The chain combines TRBV6-6 with TRBJ2-7; tentative D call: TRBD2 (6 bases). Germline CDR1 MNHNY, CDR2 SVGAGI (reference sequence). V was cut by 1 base and J by 0 bases, with 10 bases left in between. The CDR3 is made up of 15 amino acids. Written as DNA, the CDR3 is TGTGCCAGCAGTTACTGGCGGGAAGGCTCCTACGAGCAGTACTTC. It translates to CASSYWREGSYEQYF.

This CDR3 is CASSLGQGEQYF. The CDR3 DNA follows: TGTGCCAGCAGCTTGGGCCAGGGCGAGCAGTACTTC. J is TRBJ2-7 and V is TRBV5-4, with a weak D call TRBD1 (5 bases). The CDR3 length is 12 residues. Trimming stripped 0 bases from V and 6 bases from J, with 7 bases between. CDR1 SGHNT and CDR2 YYREEE come from the germline V gene (reference sequence).

This chain connects TRBV19 to TRBJ2-4; possibly TRBD2 for D (6 bases). V lost 5 bases and J 8 bases, leaving 13 bases between the germline ends. The germline gives CDR1 LNHDA, CDR2 SQIVND (reference sequence). The CDR3 has 13 amino acids. CDR3 in amino acids: CASSFLPGDIQYF. CDR3 DNA: TGTGCCAGTAGTTTTCTCCCGGGGGACATTCAGTACTTC. The full variable domain, completed using reference TRBV19 and TRBJ2-4, is DGGITQSPKYLFRKEGQNVTLSCEQNLNHDAMYWYRQDPGQGLRLIYYSQIVNDFQKGDIAEGYSVSREKKESFPLTVTSAQKNPTAFYLCASSFLPGDIQYFGAGTRLSVL.

The chain employs TRBV11-3 and TRBJ2-2; 8 bases are shared with TRBD1. Germline CDR1 reads SGHNT; CDR2 reads YENEEA. The ends lost 0 bases at V and 3 bases at J; junction bases unmatched: 3. The CDR3 spans 16 residues. In DNA, the CDR3 is TGTGCCAGCAGCTTAGAGGACAGGGATGACACCGGGGAGCTGTTTTTT. Protein product: CASSLEDRDDTGELFF.

The chain employs TRBV11-3 and TRBJ2-3; weak D call: TRBD1 (5 bases). CDR3 length: 14 amino acids. V was shortened by 2 bases and J by 3 bases, with 9 bases between the two germline ends. Germline CDR1 reads SGHNT; CDR2 reads YENEEA. In DNA, the CDR3 is TGTGCCAGCAGCTTACGCAGGGCGACAGATACGCAGTATTTT. As protein: CASSLRRATDTQYF.

Here the CDR3 DNA reads TGTGCCTGGAACCCCGGACAGGGAGTGACTGAAGCTTTCTTT. Amino acids: CAWNPGQGVTEAFF. The rearrangement uses TRBV30 and TRBJ1-1, with 8 bases that match TRBD1. Unmatched junction bases numbered 9, after V lost 4 bases and J lost 5 bases. Germline V gives CDR1 GTSNPN, CDR2 SVGIG (reference sequence). This CDR3 is built from 14 residues.

This chain links TRBV7-2 with TRBJ2-7; 13 bases fit TRBD2. Losses at the gene ends were 4 bases for V and 8 bases for J; bases not matched to a gene: 8. Per the germline V gene, CDR1 is SGHTA and CDR2 is FQGNSA. The CDR3 loop spans 15 amino acids. CDR3 sequence (DNA): TGTGCCAGCAGCTGGGACGGGACTAGCGGGAAACAGCAGTACTTC. It is translated as CASSWDGTSGKQQYF.

This clone came up a few times. The rearrangement uses TRBV7-2 and TRBJ2-3, with 7 bases lining up with TRBD2. V lost 5 bases, J lost 2 bases, and 7 bases stayed unmatched. The CDR3 loop spans 15 amino acids. CDR1 and CDR2 (germline): SGHTA, FQGNSA. The CDR3 here is CASSTSSGPTDTQYF. The DNA for the CDR3 is TGTGCCAGCAGCACGTCTAGCGGACCCACAGATACGCAGTATTTT.